This note documents a single T cell receptor (beta chain) sequence. V dropped 0 bases and J dropped 3; count of bases not matched to a gene: 4. The CDR3 extends over 16 amino acids. Per germline, CDR1 SGDLS and CDR2 YYNGEE. This sample is drawn from a study of blood T cell repertoires in COVID-19. Libraries were prepared by immunoSEQ multiplex PCR; TCRdb keeps only in-frame clonotypes and omits some of them. Found here are about 110,000 clones, 70% to 90% of them singletons; the top ten hold approximately 1.5%. The sequenced sample was peripheral blood. This TCR came from a middle-aged man with acute or convalescent COVID-19. The chain recombines TRBV9 with TRBJ1-3, with TRBD1 matching 9 bases. CDR3: CASSVGDREFGNTIYF. The CDR3, as DNA: TGTGCCAGCAGCGTAGGGGACAGGGAATTTGGAAACACCATATATTTT.